The present T cell receptor beta chain was sequenced within a study of T-cell memory formation after mild COVID-19. Overall study: TCR clusters showed largely donor specificity.

Study conclusions and caveats: Some responding clones appeared in pre-infection memory, suggesting cross-reactive memory joined.

V lost 6 bases and J lost 0; bases outside the gene matches: 16. This CDR3 spans 19 amino acids. In regard to this clonotype: What it binds is not known.

TCRdb processed the 5' RACE reads anew with MiXCR; each CDR3 protein has one entry. The table shows some 190,000 distinct CDR3 sequences, with roughly 16% occurring only once. The specimen sequenced was PBMCs or a T cell subset sorted from them (not recorded which). The receptor's source is an adult woman who had mild COVID-19 (a few samples of this study predate the infection). Cell type and time point are not known. This chain joins TRBV12-3 or TRBV12-4 and TRBJ2-2, with 7 bases aligning to TRBD1. The CDR3 DNA is TGTGCCAGCAGCTCCACACGGGACAGAATTTTCGCGAACACCGGGGAGCTGTTTTTT. Its translation is CASSSTRDRIFANTGELFF.